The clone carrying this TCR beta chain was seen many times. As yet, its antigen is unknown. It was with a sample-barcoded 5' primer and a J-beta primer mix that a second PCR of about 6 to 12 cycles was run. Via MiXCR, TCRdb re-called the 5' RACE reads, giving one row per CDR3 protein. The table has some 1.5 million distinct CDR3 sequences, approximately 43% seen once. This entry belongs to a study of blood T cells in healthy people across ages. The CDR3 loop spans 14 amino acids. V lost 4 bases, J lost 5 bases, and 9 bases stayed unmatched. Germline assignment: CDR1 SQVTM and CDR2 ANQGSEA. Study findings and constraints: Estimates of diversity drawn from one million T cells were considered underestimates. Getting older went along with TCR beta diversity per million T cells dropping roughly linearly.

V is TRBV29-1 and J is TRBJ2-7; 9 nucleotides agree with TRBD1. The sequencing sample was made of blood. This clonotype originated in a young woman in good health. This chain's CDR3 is CSVGWGQGTHEQYF. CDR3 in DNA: TGCAGCGTTGGATGGGGACAGGGTACCCACGAGCAGTACTTC.